This note documents a single TCR beta chain sequence. The antigen is not known. Primers included in the PCR were 60 Vbeta and 13 Jbeta primers. Methods used by the authors: Tens of millions of unique TCR beta chains, some 11 million shared, were counted in a later analysis. Clones were read by immunoSEQ multiplex PCR, and TCRdb kept only the in-frame ones, dropping some. V and J calls and clone size are given by that table; D and trimming were obtained from the DNA. The sample carries under 150,000 clones, roughly 80% recorded once. This sample was taken from a study of cytomegalovirus exposure and HLA in healthy donors. Notes on the study in general: Productive status was seen about 90% or about 30% of the time for most TCR beta V segments in an earlier analysis. Associated with cytomegalovirus, according to the listing, were 170 or so TCR beta chains. CMV serostatus was the only immune exposure information that was available.

V dropped 0 bases and J dropped 4 bases, with 15 bases sitting between them. Germline assignment: CDR1 SGHDN and CDR2 FVKESK. The CDR3 spans 16 residues. This TCR came from a male donor in good health and CMV-seronegative. Sequencing was carried out using PBMCs. This chain uses TRBV14 with TRBJ2-5, with a possible D match to TRBD2 (7 bases). CDR3 loop: CASSQDTGPGGETQYF. CDR3 DNA: TGTGCCAGCAGCCAAGATACAGGGCCGGGAGGAGAGACCCAGTACTTC.